Presented here are 12 T cell receptor beta chains from one specimen sequenced in a study of control samples from healthy donors and cancer patients. Sequenced by immunoSEQ multiplex PCR; TCRdb stores in-frame clones only, minus some. The repertoire holds about 130,000 clones, over 75% seen once, with roughly 2.5% in the top ten. Sequencing was performed on blood. The receptors shown here come from a man aged 18 to 29 in good health.

The genes are TRBV6-4 and TRBJ1-2; no reliable D call. In germline, CDR1 is MRHNA, CDR2 SNTAGT. The length of the CDR3 is 14 residues. The V end lost 3 bases, the J end lost 7 bases, and 15 bases lay between the germline ends. The CDR3 DNA reads TGTGCCAGCAGTGAGAACTCCGGAGGGAGTGGCTACACCTTC. This encodes CASSENSGGSGYTF.

V is TRBV28 and J is TRBJ2-1; the D is unclear. The CDR3 runs to 15 residues. V lost 8 bases and J lost 6, with 20 bases in between. The germline gives CDR1 MDHEN, CDR2 SYDVKM. The CDR3 DNA is TGTGCCAGCCCGAGTAGGTCCATTCTGCGCAATGAGCAGTTCTTC. It is translated as CASPSRSILRNEQFF.

The chain recombines TRBV19 with TRBJ1-4; a possible D gene is TRBD1 (6 bases). The CDR3 runs 16 residues. Trimming left V 4 bases short and J 8 bases short, with 20 bases between. The germline CDR1 and CDR2 sequences are LNHDA and SQIVND (reference sequence). CDR3 amino acids: CASSTAWGGPGEKLFF. The CDR3 DNA reads TGTGCCAGTAGTACCGCCTGGGGGGGGCCGGGGGAAAAACTGTTTTTT. Using reference TRBV19 and TRBJ1-4 for the parts outside the CDR3, the full variable domain is DGGITQSPKYLFRKEGQNVTLSCEQNLNHDAMYWYRQDPGQGLRLIYYSQIVNDFQKGDIAEGYSVSREKKESFPLTVTSAQKNPTAFYLCASSTAWGGPGEKLFFGSGTQLSVL.

This chain connects TRBV5-1 to TRBJ2-1; the D gene is possibly TRBD1 (6 bases). The CDR3 runs 13 residues. Germline loops: CDR1 SGHRS, CDR2 YFSETQ. Trimming took 0 bases from V and 9 from J, leaving 10 bases between them. DNA for the CDR3: TGCGCCAGCAGCTTGGCAGGGGCTGGTGAGCAGTTCTTC. Protein: CASSLAGAGEQFF.

The chain has TRBV27 and TRBJ1-4, with 7 nucleotides matching TRBD1. J gave up 7 bases and V 8 bases, and 13 bases lay outside the gene matches. CDR1 MNHEY and CDR2 SMNVEV come from the germline V gene (reference sequence). The CDR3 covers 15 residues. The CDR3: CASGIIKGAPEKLFF. The CDR3 region has the DNA TGTGCCAGCGGGATTATAAAGGGGGCGCCTGAAAAACTGTTTTTT.

This clone was counted once. The gene calls are TRBV14 and TRBJ2-3; TRBD2 agrees at 12 bases. V gave up 5 bases and J gave up 3 bases; unmatched junction bases: 9. This CDR3 contains 17 residues. CDR1 is SGHDN, CDR2 FVKESK, per germline. DNA of the CDR3: TGTGCCAGCAGCTTGGGCCTAGCGGGAGGGAGGACAGATACGCAGTATTTT. This gives the protein CASSLGLAGGRTDTQYF.

This clone was seen just once. The chain has TRBV7-2 and TRBJ2-3, with no clear D. The germline gives CDR1 SGHTA, CDR2 FQGNSA. This CDR3 contains 15 residues. V was pared by 3 bases and J by 2 bases, with 12 bases between. The CDR3 DNA is TGTGCCAGCAGCTTTTCTGGCCTTCCCACAGATACGCAGTATTTT. Its protein is CASSFSGLPTDTQYF.

The genes are TRBV7-2 and TRBJ1-3; 9 bases agree with TRBD1. CDR1 SGHTA and CDR2 FQGNSA come from the germline V gene. V lost 3 bases to trimming and J lost 1 base; unmatched junction nucleotides: 4. The CDR3 loop spans 16 amino acids. CDR3 DNA: TGTGCCAGCAGCTTCGGGACAGGGAGGTCTGGAAACACCATATATTTT. It yields the protein CASSFGTGRSGNTIYF.

This clone was detected once. The CDR3 protein is CASSRFDGNEQFF. CDR3 sequence (DNA): TGTGCCAGCAGCCGTTTCGATGGCAATGAGCAGTTCTTC. V is TRBV5-4 and J is TRBJ2-1; no reliable D call. The CDR3 has 13 residues. Germline CDR1 is SGHNT and CDR2 is YYREEE (reference sequence). The V gene lost 4 bases and the J gene lost 6 bases, with 11 bases spanning the gap.

The rearrangement links TRBV11-3 to TRBJ2-5; 9 bases are a match to TRBD2. The germline CDR1 and CDR2 sequences are SGHNT and YENEEA. The CDR3 is 14 amino acids. The V segment lost 6 bases and the J segment 5 bases; nucleotides outside the gene matches: 7. The CDR3 DNA is TGTGCCAGCAGTGCGCGGGGGGGCCTTGAGACCCAGTACTTC. It is translated as CASSARGGLETQYF.

The chain joins TRBV7-3 to TRBJ2-2, with 7 bases lining up with TRBD1. With 1 base clipped from V and 5 bases from J, the junction kept 4 bases outside the gene matches. Germline V CDR1 and CDR2: SGHTA, FQGTGA. The CDR3 runs to 15 residues. The CDR3 DNA sequence: TGTGCCAGCAGCTTAAACAGGGGATGGACCGGGGAGCTGTTTTTT. Translating it yields CASSLNRGWTGELFF.

The V gene is TRBV7-9, the J gene TRBJ1-1; D gene uncertain. The CDR3 loop spans 14 amino acids. The V gene lost 1 base and the J gene lost 5 bases, with 11 bases spanning the gap. Germline lookup yields CDR1 SEHNR and CDR2 FQNEAQ (reference sequence). CDR3 loop: CASSLDGLGTEAFF. DNA for the CDR3: TGTGCCAGCAGCTTAGATGGGCTGGGGACTGAAGCTTTCTTT.